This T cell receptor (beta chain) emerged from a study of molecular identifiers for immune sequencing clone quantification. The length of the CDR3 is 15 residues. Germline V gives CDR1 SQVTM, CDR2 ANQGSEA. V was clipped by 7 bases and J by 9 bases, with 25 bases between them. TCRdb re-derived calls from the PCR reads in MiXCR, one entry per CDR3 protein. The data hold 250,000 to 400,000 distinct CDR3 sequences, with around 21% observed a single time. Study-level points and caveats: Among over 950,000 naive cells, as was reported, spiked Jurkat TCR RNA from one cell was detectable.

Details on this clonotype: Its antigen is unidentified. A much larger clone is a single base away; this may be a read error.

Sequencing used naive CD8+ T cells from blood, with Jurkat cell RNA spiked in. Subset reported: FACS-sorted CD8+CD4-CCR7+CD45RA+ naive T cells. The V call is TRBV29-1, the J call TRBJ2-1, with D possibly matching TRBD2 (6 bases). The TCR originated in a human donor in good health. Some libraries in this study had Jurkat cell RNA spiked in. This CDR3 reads CSAGGSLEGTGEQFF. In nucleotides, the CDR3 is TGCAGCGCCGGAGGGAGCCTAGAGGGGACCGGTGAGCAGTTCTTC.